Listed here are 28 T cell receptor beta chains from one sample, sequenced in a study of blood T cell repertoires in COVID-19. Method: immunoSEQ multiplex PCR; TCRdb's copy keeps in-frame clones and lacks some. The sample has some 200,000 clones, roughly four fifths seen once. Sequencing input: peripheral blood. All receptors come from a woman aged 40 to 50 with acute or convalescent COVID-19.

J is TRBJ2-1 and V is TRBV6-5; D is unclear. Germline V CDR1 and CDR2: MNHEY, SVGAGI. The ends were cut back, 6 bases at V and 0 bases at J, with 6 bases in the middle. The CDR3 is 13 residues long. The chain's CDR3 is CASRESSYNEQFF. The CDR3 DNA sequence: TGTGCCAGCAGGGAGAGCTCCTACAATGAGCAGTTCTTC.

This chain links TRBV19 with TRBJ2-7; TRBD2 matches 10 bases. J was trimmed by 3 bases and V by 1 base; bases with no gene match: 0. Per the germline V gene, CDR1 is LNHDA and CDR2 is SQIVND (reference sequence). There are 14 residues in the CDR3. The CDR3 spells CASSIGTSGYEQYF. In DNA, the CDR3 is TGTGCCAGTAGTATAGGGACTAGCGGCTACGAGCAGTACTTC.

This chain uses TRBV29-1 with TRBJ1-2; maybe TRBD1 (5 bases). V dropped 7 bases and J dropped 4 bases, with 10 bases sitting between them. This CDR3 is built from 11 residues. Germline V gene data show CDR1 as SQVTM and CDR2 as ANQGSEA. The CDR3 nucleotides read TGCAGCGCCCGGGACTTCTATGGCTACACCTTC. Its protein product is CSARDFYGYTF.

Remarks on this clone: The sample has other DNA sequences that encode this CDR3 too. V and J are TRBV19 and TRBJ1-1; D is ambiguous. Germline CDR1 is LNHDA and CDR2 is SQIVND (reference sequence). The V end was cut by 1 base, the J end by 0 bases, with 9 bases between. This CDR3 comprises 15 residues. The DNA for the CDR3 is TGTGCCAGTAGTATAGGGGGAGGGATGAACACTGAAGCTTTCTTT. This encodes CASSIGGGMNTEAFF.

This sequence joins TRBV18 and TRBJ2-2; 8 bases align to TRBD1. J was trimmed by 4 bases and V by 1 base; bases with no gene match: 2. CDR1 and CDR2 from the germline V gene are KGHSH and LQKENI. CDR3 length equals 15 residues. CDR3 sequence: CASSPQQGVTGELFF. DNA of the CDR3: TGTGCCAGCTCACCACAACAGGGGGTCACCGGGGAGCTGTTTTTT.

The chain combines TRBV4-3 with TRBJ2-3; the match to TRBD1 covers 8 bases. Germline assignment: CDR1 LGHNA and CDR2 YSLEER. Trimming at V came to 3 bases and at J to 3 bases, leaving 8 bases not matched to a gene. The CDR3 is 16 residues long. DNA for the CDR3: TGCGCCAGCAGCCAGTTTTTCGGACAGGGTACAGATACGCAGTATTTT. Translating it yields CASSQFFGQGTDTQYF.

The CDR3 nucleotides are TGTGCCAGTAGTCCTTGGACAGGGTCCTACAATGAGCAGTTCTTC. Its protein is CASSPWTGSYNEQFF. This chain joins TRBV19 and TRBJ2-1; 8 nucleotides agree with TRBD1. This CDR3 has 15 residues. Germline lookup yields CDR1 LNHDA and CDR2 SQIVND (reference sequence). The V gene end was trimmed by 5 bases and the J gene end by 1 base; junction bases not matched to a gene: 4.

This clone was observed a few times. The chain couples TRBV12-3 or TRBV12-4 to TRBJ1-6, with TRBD1 identical over 10 bases. V lost 6 bases, J lost 10 bases, and 3 bases stayed unmatched. The CDR3 is 13 residues long. The CDR3 bases are TGTGCCAGCAGCTCGACAGGGGGCTCACCCCTCCACTTT. This codes for CASSSTGGSPLHF.

This rearrangement joins TRBV5-5 to TRBJ2-7; 9 bases are shared with TRBD1. After removal of 3 bases from V and 0 bases from J, the junction contained 4 bases not matched to a gene. The CDR3 covers 15 residues. Germline V gene sequence: CDR1 SGHKS, CDR2 YYEKEE (reference sequence). The CDR3 DNA sequence: TGTGCCAGCAGCTCCGGGACAGGGTTCTCCTACGAGCAGTACTTC. Its translation is CASSSGTGFSYEQYF.

This clone was seen only a few times. J is TRBJ2-7 and V is TRBV29-1; maybe TRBD1 (5 bases). Germline V gene lookup returns CDR1 SQVTM and CDR2 ANQGSEA. The CDR3 consists of 13 residues. V dropped 3 bases and J dropped 0 bases, with 9 bases sitting between them. For the CDR3, the DNA is TGCAGCGTTGACAGGGCGAACTCCTACGAGCAGTACTTC. Amino acids: CSVDRANSYEQYF.

The gene calls are TRBV5-5 and TRBJ2-5; 10 positions agree with TRBD2. This CDR3 is built from 17 residues. The trim removed 4 bases at V and 1 base at J, leaving 10 bases unmatched. Germline CDR1 and CDR2: SGHKS and YYEKEE (reference sequence). The CDR3 protein is CASSVPGLARPQETQYF. The CDR3 DNA is TGTGCCAGCAGCGTACCGGGACTAGCGAGACCCCAAGAGACCCAGTACTTC.

V gene TRBV14 combines with J gene TRBJ2-1, with TRBD2 matching over 12 bases. This CDR3 has 16 amino acids. The germline gives CDR1 SGHDN, CDR2 FVKESK. V was clipped by 4 bases and J by 4 bases; unmatched bases: 5. CDR3 amino acids: CASSRFGLAGYNEQFF. CDR3 sequence (DNA): TGTGCCAGCAGCCGGTTCGGACTAGCGGGGTACAATGAGCAGTTCTTC.

V gene TRBV15 combines with J gene TRBJ2-7; 7 bases fit TRBD1. CDR1 is LNHNV, CDR2 YYDKDF, per germline (reference sequence). V was pared by 6 bases and J by 4 bases, with 9 bases of the junction left unmatched. CDR3 size: 14 residues. The CDR3 is CATSIRQGGYEQYF. CDR3 bases: TGTGCCACCAGTATACGACAGGGTGGGTACGAGCAGTACTTC. Drawing the rest from reference TRBV15 and TRBJ2-7, the complete variable domain is DAMVIQNPRYQVTQFGKPVTLSCSQTLNHNVMYWYQQKSSQAPKLLFHYYDKDFNNEADTPDNFQSRRPNTSFCFLDIRSPGLGDTAMYLCATSIRQGGYEQYFGPGTRLTVT.

The genes are TRBV30 and TRBJ2-6; 7 bases are shared with TRBD2. Germline CDR1 GTSNPN, CDR2 SVGIG (reference sequence). With V trimmed by 3 bases and J by 1 base, 3 bases remained unmatched. This CDR3 is 15 amino acids long. CDR3 region: CAWRYGGSGANVLTF. In DNA, the CDR3 is TGTGCCTGGAGATACGGGGGGTCTGGGGCCAACGTCCTGACTTTC.

The chain couples TRBV7-2 to TRBJ2-3, with TRBD2 identical over 10 bases. This CDR3 has 14 amino acids. CDR1 is SGHTA, CDR2 FQGNSA, per germline. The junction had 5 bases not matched to a gene; V was cut back by 3 bases and J by 8 bases. This CDR3 is CASSFTSGDGTQYF. The CDR3, as DNA: TGTGCCAGCAGCTTTACTAGCGGGGACGGTACGCAGTATTTT. The whole variable domain, filled in from reference TRBV7-2 and TRBJ2-3, reads GAGVSQSPSNKVTEKGKDVELRCDPISGHTALYWYRQSLGQGLEFLIYFQGNSAPDKSGLPSDRFSAERTGGSVSTLTIQRTQQEDSAVYLCASSFTSGDGTQYFGPGTRLTVL.

The chain combines TRBV19 with TRBJ1-5; 7 bases match TRBD1. The germline CDR1 and CDR2 sequences are LNHDA and SQIVND (reference sequence). V was clipped by 5 bases and J by 11 bases; unmatched bases: 6. This CDR3 spans 12 amino acids. The CDR3 bases are TGTGCCAGTAGTCAAGGGGGCGTATCCCAGCATTTT. Its translation is CASSQGGVSQHF.

V and J are TRBV9 and TRBJ2-3, with 9 bases fitting TRBD2. This CDR3 contains 16 residues. Unmatched junction bases numbered 6, after V lost 0 bases and J lost 4 bases. Germline CDR1 is SGDLS and CDR2 is YYNGEE. The CDR3 DNA reads as TGTGCCAGCAGCGTAGATTCTAGCGGGGTCCCAGATACGCAGTATTTT. It translates to CASSVDSSGVPDTQYF.

The rearrangement uses TRBV14 and TRBJ2-7; TRBD2 agrees at 9 bases. Trimming removed 5 bases from V and 0 bases from J; junction bases left unmatched: 5. Germline CDR1 is SGHDN and CDR2 is FVKESK. The CDR3 extends over 15 amino acids. The CDR3 DNA reads TGTGCCAGCAGCGTCCTAGCGGGAAGCTCCTACGAGCAGTACTTC. Translating it yields CASSVLAGSSYEQYF.

The chain carries TRBV19 and TRBJ1-2; possibly TRBD1 for D (6 bases). The V gene's germline CDR1 is LNHDA and CDR2 SQIVND (reference sequence). The CDR3 totals 15 residues. Trimming removed 5 bases at V and 6 bases at J, with 19 bases between. The CDR3 is CASSPIDRISDGYTF. As DNA, the CDR3 is TGTGCCAGTAGTCCCATAGACAGGATCAGTGATGGCTACACCTTC.

The V and J genes are TRBV9 and TRBJ2-1; 7 bases match TRBD1. The length of the CDR3 is 13 residues. CDR1 and CDR2 from the germline V gene are SGDLS and YYNGEE. The J segment lost 4 bases and the V segment lost 4 bases, leaving 2 bases of the junction unmatched. This CDR3 reads CASSPRGYNEQFF. The CDR3 DNA reads as TGTGCCAGCAGCCCCAGGGGGTACAATGAGCAGTTCTTC.

The V and J genes are TRBV5-1 and TRBJ1-2, with 7 positions matching TRBD1. V lost 1 base to trimming and J lost 3 bases; unmatched junction nucleotides: 3. This CDR3 contains 14 residues. CDR1 SGHRS and CDR2 YFSETQ come from the germline V gene. CDR3 loop: CASSLIGTDYGYTF. In DNA form, the CDR3 reads TGCGCCAGCAGCTTGATAGGGACAGACTATGGCTACACCTTC.

The V and J genes are TRBV30 and TRBJ1-2, with a tentative D call TRBD1 (5 bases). The ends were cut back, 3 bases at V and 7 bases at J, with 15 bases in the middle. The CDR3 spans 13 residues. Germline loops: CDR1 GTSNPN, CDR2 SVGIG (reference sequence). In nucleotides, the CDR3 is TGTGCCTGGAGCCTCAGGACACTCTCTGGCTACACCTTC. This encodes CAWSLRTLSGYTF.

This clone was detected once. The CDR3 DNA sequence: TGTGCCAGCAGCAGATCCGGGACAGGGGGTACCAACACTGAAGCTTTCTTT. It codes for CASSRSGTGGTNTEAFF. The chain joins TRBV6-2 or TRBV6-3 to TRBJ1-1; TRBD1 agrees at 11 bases. The trim removed 6 bases at V and 2 bases at J, leaving 11 bases unmatched. The germline gives CDR1 MNHEY, CDR2 SVGEGT. The CDR3 is made up of 17 amino acids.

This chain joins TRBV3-1 (or the pseudogene TRBV3-2) and TRBJ2-3, with TRBD2 matching over 15 bases. CDR3 length: 15 amino acids. Per germline, CDR1 LGHDT and CDR2 YNNKEL (reference sequence). Trimming at V came to 1 base and at J to 11 bases, leaving 4 bases not matched to a gene. In DNA, the CDR3 is TGTGCCAGCAGCCAAGGGACTAGCGGGAGGGGGCGGCAGTATTTT. Its protein is CASSQGTSGRGRQYF.

The V call is TRBV20-1, the J call TRBJ2-3, with 9 bases lining up with TRBD2. J gave up 14 bases and V 5 bases, and 8 bases lay outside the gene matches. The CDR3 extends over 11 amino acids. Germline values: CDR1 DFQATT, CDR2 SNEGSKA (reference sequence). CDR3 in DNA: TGCAGTGCTCAAGCTAGCGGGGCGGGGTATTTT. Amino acids: CSAQASGAGYF.

The V gene is TRBV27, the J gene TRBJ2-1; the D gene is possibly TRBD1 (6 bases). This CDR3 comprises 13 residues. Trimming took 0 bases from V and 7 from J, leaving 7 bases between them. The germline CDR1 and CDR2 sequences are MNHEY and SMNVEV (reference sequence). The CDR3 protein is CASSLSDRNEQFF. The CDR3, as DNA: TGTGCCAGCAGTTTATCCGACAGGAATGAGCAGTTCTTC.

The chain employs TRBV18 and TRBJ2-7; weak D call: TRBD1 (5 bases). Germline CDR1 KGHSH, CDR2 LQKENI. With 1 base removed from V and 4 bases from J, the gap between germline ends came to 8 bases. The CDR3 is made up of 13 amino acids. The CDR3 region has the DNA TGTGCCAGCTCACCACTGCCAGGGTACGAGCAGTACTTC. Its translation is CASSPLPGYEQYF.

The J gene is TRBJ2-1, the V gene TRBV15; TRBD2 agrees at 9 bases. CDR1 LNHNV and CDR2 YYDKDF come from the germline V gene (reference sequence). The CDR3 runs to 16 residues. Trimming at V came to 2 bases and at J to 6 bases, leaving 8 bases not matched to a gene. CDR3 nucleotides: TGTGCCACCAGCAGAATGCCCGGGACTAGCAGCAATGAGCAGTTCTTC. It specifies CATSRMPGTSSNEQFF.